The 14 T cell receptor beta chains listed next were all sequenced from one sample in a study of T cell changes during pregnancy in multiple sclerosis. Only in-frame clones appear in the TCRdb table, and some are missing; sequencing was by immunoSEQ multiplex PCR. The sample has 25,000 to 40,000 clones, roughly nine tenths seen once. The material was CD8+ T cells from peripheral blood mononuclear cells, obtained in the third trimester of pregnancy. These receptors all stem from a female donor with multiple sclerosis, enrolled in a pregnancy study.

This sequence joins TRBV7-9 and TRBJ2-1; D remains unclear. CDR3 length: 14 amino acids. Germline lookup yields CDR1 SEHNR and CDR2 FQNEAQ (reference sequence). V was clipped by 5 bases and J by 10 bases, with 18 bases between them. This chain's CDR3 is CASSLNWQIGEQFF. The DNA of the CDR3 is TGTGCCAGCAGCCTAAACTGGCAGATCGGGGAGCAGTTCTTC.

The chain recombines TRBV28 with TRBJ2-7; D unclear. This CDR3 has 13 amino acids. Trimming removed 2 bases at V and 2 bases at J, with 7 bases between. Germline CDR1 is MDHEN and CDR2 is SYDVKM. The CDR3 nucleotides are TGTGCCAGCAGTTTAGCAGGTCCCTACGAGCAGTACTTC. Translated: CASSLAGPYEQYF.

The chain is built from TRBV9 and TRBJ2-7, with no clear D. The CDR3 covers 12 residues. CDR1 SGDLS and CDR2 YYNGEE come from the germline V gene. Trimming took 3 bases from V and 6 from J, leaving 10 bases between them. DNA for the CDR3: TGTGCCAGCAGCGCCTATACGGGCGAGCAGTACTTC. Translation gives CASSAYTGEQYF.

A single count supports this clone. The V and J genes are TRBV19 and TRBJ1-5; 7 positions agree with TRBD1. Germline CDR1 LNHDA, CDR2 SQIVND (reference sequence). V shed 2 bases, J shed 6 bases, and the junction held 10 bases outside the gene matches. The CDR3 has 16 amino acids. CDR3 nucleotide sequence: TGTGCCAGTAGTATAAAAGGAGGGGGCAGGGGTCAGCCCCAGCATTTT. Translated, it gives CASSIKGGGRGQPQHF.

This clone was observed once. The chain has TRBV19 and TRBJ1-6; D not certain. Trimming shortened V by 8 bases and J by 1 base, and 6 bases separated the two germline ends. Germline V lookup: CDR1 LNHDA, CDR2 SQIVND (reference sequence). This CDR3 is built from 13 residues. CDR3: CASASSYNSPLHF. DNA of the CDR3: TGTGCCAGTGCGAGTTCCTATAATTCACCCCTCCACTTT.

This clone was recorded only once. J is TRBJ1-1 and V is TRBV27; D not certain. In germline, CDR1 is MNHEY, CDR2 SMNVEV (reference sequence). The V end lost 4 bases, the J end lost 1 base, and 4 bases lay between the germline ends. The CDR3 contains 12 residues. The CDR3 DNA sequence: TGTGCCAGCAGTTCCAGGAACACTGAAGCTTTCTTT. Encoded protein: CASSSRNTEAFF.

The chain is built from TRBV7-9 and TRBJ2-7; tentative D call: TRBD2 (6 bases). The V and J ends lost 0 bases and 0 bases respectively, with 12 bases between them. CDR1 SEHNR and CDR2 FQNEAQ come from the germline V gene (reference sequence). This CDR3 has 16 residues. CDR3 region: CASSLAGGGSSYEQYF. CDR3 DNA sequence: TGTGCCAGCAGCTTAGCGGGAGGAGGGAGCTCCTACGAGCAGTACTTC.

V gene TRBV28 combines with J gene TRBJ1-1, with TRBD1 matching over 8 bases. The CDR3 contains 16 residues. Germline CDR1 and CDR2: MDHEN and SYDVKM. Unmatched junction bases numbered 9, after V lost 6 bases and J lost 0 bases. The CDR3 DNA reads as TGTGCCAGCAGCCTGGGACAGGCTACCCTGAACACTGAAGCTTTCTTT. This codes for CASSLGQATLNTEAFF.

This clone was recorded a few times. The CDR3, as DNA: TGTGCCAGCAGCTTAACGGAGGGCAGCAATCAGCCCCAGCATTTT. Protein product: CASSLTEGSNQPQHF. J is TRBJ1-5 and V is TRBV7-9; D is uncertain. The V end lost 2 bases, the J end lost 1 base, and 9 bases lay between the germline ends. The CDR3 sequence is 15 residues long. Germline loops: CDR1 SEHNR, CDR2 FQNEAQ (reference sequence).

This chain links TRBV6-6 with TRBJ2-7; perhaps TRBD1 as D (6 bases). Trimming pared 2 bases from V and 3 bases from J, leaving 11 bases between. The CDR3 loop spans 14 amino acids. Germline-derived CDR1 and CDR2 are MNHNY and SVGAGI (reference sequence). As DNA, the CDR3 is TGTGCCAGCAGTTACGCAGGGGCTGGCTACGAGCAGTACTTC. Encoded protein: CASSYAGAGYEQYF.

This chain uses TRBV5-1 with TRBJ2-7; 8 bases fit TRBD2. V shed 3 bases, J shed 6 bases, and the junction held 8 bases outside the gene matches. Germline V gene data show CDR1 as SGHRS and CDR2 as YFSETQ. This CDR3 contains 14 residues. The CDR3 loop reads CASSSGGAFIEQYF. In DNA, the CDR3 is TGCGCCAGCAGCTCCGGGGGGGCCTTCATCGAGCAGTACTTC.

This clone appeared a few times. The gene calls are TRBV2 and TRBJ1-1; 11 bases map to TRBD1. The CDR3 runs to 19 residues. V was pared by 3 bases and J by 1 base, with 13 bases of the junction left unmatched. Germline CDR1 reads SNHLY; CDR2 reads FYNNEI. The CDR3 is CASSDGISRDRGKNTEAFF. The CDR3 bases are TGTGCCAGCAGTGATGGTATTAGTAGGGACAGGGGGAAGAACACTGAAGCTTTCTTT.

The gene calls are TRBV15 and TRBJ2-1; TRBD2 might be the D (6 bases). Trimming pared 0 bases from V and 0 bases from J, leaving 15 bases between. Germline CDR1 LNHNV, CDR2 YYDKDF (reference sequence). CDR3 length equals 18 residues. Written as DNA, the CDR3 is TGTGCCACCAGCAGAGATCTTATAGCGGATGTCTCCTACAATGAGCAGTTCTTC. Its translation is CATSRDLIADVSYNEQFF.

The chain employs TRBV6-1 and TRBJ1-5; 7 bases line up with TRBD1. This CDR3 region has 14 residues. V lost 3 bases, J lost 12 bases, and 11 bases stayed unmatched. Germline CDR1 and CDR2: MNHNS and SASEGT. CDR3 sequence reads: CASSEDRFLRVQHF. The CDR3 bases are TGTGCCAGCAGTGAGGACAGGTTCCTTCGGGTCCAGCATTTT.